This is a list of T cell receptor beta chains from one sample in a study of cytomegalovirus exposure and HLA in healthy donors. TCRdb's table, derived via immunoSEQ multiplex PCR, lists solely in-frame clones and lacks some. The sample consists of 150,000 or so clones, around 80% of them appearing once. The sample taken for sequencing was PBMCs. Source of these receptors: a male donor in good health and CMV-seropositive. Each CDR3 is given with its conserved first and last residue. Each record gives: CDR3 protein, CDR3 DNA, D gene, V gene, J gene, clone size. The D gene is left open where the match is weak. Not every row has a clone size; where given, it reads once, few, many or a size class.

cdr3_aa: CASSEREGSYEQYF
cdr3_nt: TGTGCCAGCAGTGAGCGGGAGGGCTCCTACGAGCAGTACTTC
d_call: TRBD2
v_call: TRBV6-4
j_call: TRBJ2-7
clone_size: few

cdr3_aa: CSSSFRGRVNEQFF
cdr3_nt: TGTTCCAGCAGCTTTAGGGGCCGGGTGAATGAGCAGTTCTTC
d_call: -
v_call: TRBV7-9
j_call: TRBJ2-1
clone_size: -

cdr3_aa: CASSLSLAGNTGELFF
cdr3_nt: TGCGCCAGCAGCTTATCACTAGCGGGGAACACCGGGGAGCTGTTTTTT
d_call: TRBD2
v_call: TRBV5-1
j_call: TRBJ2-2
clone_size: -

cdr3_aa: CASSYREVNYEQYF
cdr3_nt: TGTGCCAGCAGTTACCGTGAGGTTAACTACGAGCAGTACTTC
d_call: -
v_call: TRBV6-5
j_call: TRBJ2-7
clone_size: -

cdr3_aa: CAWGRMGGPREQYF
cdr3_nt: TGTGCCTGGGGACGAATGGGAGGGCCGCGGGAGCAGTACTTC
d_call: TRBD2
v_call: TRBV30
j_call: TRBJ2-7
clone_size: -

cdr3_aa: CASSKASYGYTF
cdr3_nt: TGTGCCAGTAGTAAAGCGAGCTATGGCTACACCTTC
d_call: -
v_call: TRBV19
j_call: TRBJ1-2
clone_size: -

cdr3_aa: CASSSSGPNEKLFF
cdr3_nt: TGTGCCAGCAGTAGTTCAGGGCCGAATGAAAAACTGTTTTTT
d_call: -
v_call: TRBV6-6
j_call: TRBJ1-4
clone_size: -

cdr3_aa: CASSYGLPNEQFF
cdr3_nt: TGTGCCAGCAGTTATGGACTCCCCAATGAGCAGTTCTTC
d_call: -
v_call: TRBV6-5
j_call: TRBJ2-1
clone_size: -

cdr3_aa: CASREGQGFQPQHF
cdr3_nt: TGTGCCAGCAGGGAGGGACAGGGTTTTCAGCCCCAGCATTTT
d_call: TRBD1
v_call: TRBV2
j_call: TRBJ1-5
clone_size: -

cdr3_aa: CASSPQGSRDRRTNYGYTF
cdr3_nt: TGTGCCAGCAGCCCGCAAGGTAGTCGGGACAGGCGAACTAACTATGGCTACACCTTC
d_call: TRBD1
v_call: TRBV7-6
j_call: TRBJ1-2
clone_size: -

cdr3_aa: CASSATSGSSYNEQFF
cdr3_nt: TGTGCCAGCAGCGCTACTAGCGGGAGCTCCTACAATGAGCAGTTCTTC
d_call: TRBD2
v_call: TRBV7-6
j_call: TRBJ2-1
clone_size: once

cdr3_aa: CASSPYGGNQPQHF
cdr3_nt: TGTGCCAGCAGCCCCTACGGGGGGAATCAGCCCCAGCATTTT
d_call: -
v_call: TRBV9
j_call: TRBJ1-5
clone_size: once

cdr3_aa: CATTGGLAGGDEQYF
cdr3_nt: TGTGCCACCACTGGGGGTCTAGCAGGAGGGGATGAGCAGTACTTC
d_call: -
v_call: TRBV28
j_call: TRBJ2-7
clone_size: -

cdr3_aa: CAWSASASGRGEQFF
cdr3_nt: TGTGCCTGGAGCGCGTCGGCTAGCGGGAGGGGTGAGCAGTTCTTC
d_call: TRBD2
v_call: TRBV30
j_call: TRBJ2-1
clone_size: -

cdr3_aa: CSSRKGAGNEQFF
cdr3_nt: TGTTCCAGCCGTAAGGGGGCTGGCAATGAGCAGTTCTTC
d_call: TRBD1
v_call: TRBV7-9
j_call: TRBJ2-1
clone_size: -

cdr3_aa: CATRVAGDPDTQYF
cdr3_nt: TGTGCCACCAGGGTAGCGGGAGATCCAGATACGCAGTATTTT
d_call: TRBD2
v_call: TRBV15
j_call: TRBJ2-3
clone_size: -

cdr3_aa: CASSLGGSSSNQPQHF
cdr3_nt: TGTGCCAGCAGCTTAGGAGGGAGTTCTAGCAATCAGCCCCAGCATTTT
d_call: -
v_call: TRBV7-9
j_call: TRBJ1-5
clone_size: -

cdr3_aa: CASSHRGYNEQYF
cdr3_nt: TGCGCCAGCAGCCACAGGGGGTATAACGAGCAGTACTTC
d_call: TRBD1
v_call: TRBV23-1
j_call: TRBJ2-7
clone_size: few

cdr3_aa: CAGGQSGYEQYF
cdr3_nt: TGTGCCGGCGGCCAGAGCGGCTACGAGCAGTACTTC
d_call: -
v_call: TRBV7-3
j_call: TRBJ2-7
clone_size: -

cdr3_aa: CASSDRTGYNEQFF
cdr3_nt: TGTGCCAGCAGTGACCGGACAGGGTACAATGAGCAGTTCTTC
d_call: TRBD1
v_call: TRBV2
j_call: TRBJ2-1
clone_size: once

cdr3_aa: CASSLASRAGGSVNEQFF
cdr3_nt: TGTGCCAGCAGCTTAGCGTCCCGTGCTGGCGGGAGTGTCAATGAGCAGTTCTTC
d_call: TRBD2
v_call: TRBV7-2
j_call: TRBJ2-1
clone_size: -

cdr3_aa: CASSGTLQETQYF
cdr3_nt: TGTGCCAGCAGCGGTACTCTCCAAGAGACCCAGTACTTC
d_call: -
v_call: TRBV7-9
j_call: TRBJ2-5
clone_size: -

cdr3_aa: CASSTMKNTEAFF
cdr3_nt: TGTGCCAGCAGTACTATGAAGAACACTGAAGCTTTCTTT
d_call: -
v_call: TRBV6-1
j_call: TRBJ1-1
clone_size: -

cdr3_aa: CASSSTSGSINEQFF
cdr3_nt: TGCGCCAGCAGCTCCACTAGCGGGAGTATCAATGAGCAGTTCTTC
d_call: TRBD2
v_call: TRBV5-1
j_call: TRBJ2-1
clone_size: -

cdr3_aa: CASSPFDKDYEQYF
cdr3_nt: TGTGCCAGTAGTCCCTTCGACAAAGACTACGAGCAGTACTTC
d_call: -
v_call: TRBV19
j_call: TRBJ2-7
clone_size: -

cdr3_aa: CASSDRTGGADTQYF
cdr3_nt: TGTGCCAGCAGTGATCGGACAGGGGGCGCAGATACGCAGTATTTT
d_call: TRBD1
v_call: TRBV6-6
j_call: TRBJ2-3
clone_size: once

cdr3_aa: CASSEILAGGSYNEQFF
cdr3_nt: TGTGCCAGCAGCGAAATACTAGCGGGAGGCTCCTACAATGAGCAGTTCTTC
d_call: TRBD2
v_call: TRBV13
j_call: TRBJ2-1
clone_size: once

cdr3_aa: CSSSLGTGSGATNEKLFF
cdr3_nt: TGTTCCAGCAGCTTAGGGACAGGGTCCGGGGCAACTAATGAAAAACTGTTTTTT
d_call: TRBD1
v_call: TRBV7-9
j_call: TRBJ1-4
clone_size: -

cdr3_aa: CASSRGRGQGTYEQYF
cdr3_nt: TGTGCCAGCAGCCGAGGCCGAGGACAGGGAACCTACGAGCAGTACTTC
d_call: TRBD1
v_call: TRBV13
j_call: TRBJ2-7
clone_size: -

cdr3_aa: CASSVRDRDNSPLHF
cdr3_nt: TGTGCCAGCAGTGTTCGGGACAGGGATAATTCACCCCTCCACTTT
d_call: TRBD1
v_call: TRBV27
j_call: TRBJ1-6
clone_size: -

cdr3_aa: CASSDSPGLAGTSSYEQYF
cdr3_nt: TGTGCCAGCAGTGACTCGCCGGGACTAGCGGGGACCAGCTCCTACGAGCAGTACTTC
d_call: TRBD2
v_call: TRBV6-4
j_call: TRBJ2-7
clone_size: -

cdr3_aa: CASSFLSGGSYNEQFF
cdr3_nt: TGCGCCAGCAGCTTCCTTAGCGGAGGCTCCTACAATGAGCAGTTCTTC
d_call: -
v_call: TRBV5-1
j_call: TRBJ2-1
clone_size: -

cdr3_aa: CSVEDLYQYTQYF
cdr3_nt: TGCAGCGTTGAAGATCTCTACCAATATACGCAGTATTTT
d_call: -
v_call: TRBV29-1
j_call: TRBJ2-3
clone_size: -

cdr3_aa: CASSETAQGNFHEQYF
cdr3_nt: TGTGCCAGCAGTGAGACCGCCCAGGGTAATTTCCACGAGCAGTACTTC
d_call: -
v_call: TRBV27
j_call: TRBJ2-7
clone_size: -

cdr3_aa: CAISEGTYDTDTQYF
cdr3_nt: TGTGCCATCAGTGAAGGGACTTACGACACAGATACGCAGTATTTT
d_call: -
v_call: TRBV10-3
j_call: TRBJ2-3
clone_size: once

cdr3_aa: CASMDTAKETQYF
cdr3_nt: TGTGCCAGTATGGACACAGCTAAAGAGACCCAGTACTTC
d_call: -
v_call: TRBV19
j_call: TRBJ2-5
clone_size: -

cdr3_aa: CAWSPRRSGLAGQETQYF
cdr3_nt: TGTGCCTGGAGCCCCCGGAGGTCGGGACTAGCGGGCCAAGAGACCCAGTACTTC
d_call: TRBD2
v_call: TRBV30
j_call: TRBJ2-5
clone_size: -

cdr3_aa: CASSFRGTYGHTF
cdr3_nt: TGTGCCAGCAGCTTCAGGGGAACCTATGGCCACACCTTC
d_call: -
v_call: TRBV14
j_call: TRBJ1-2
clone_size: -

cdr3_aa: CASSPGRQIPNTEAFF
cdr3_nt: TGTGCCAGCTCACCAGGACGACAGATACCTAACACTGAAGCTTTCTTT
d_call: -
v_call: TRBV18
j_call: TRBJ1-1
clone_size: -

cdr3_aa: CASSPSGQSQETQYF
cdr3_nt: TGTGCCAGCAGTCCGTCAGGACAGTCCCAAGAGACCCAGTACTTC
d_call: -
v_call: TRBV6-5
j_call: TRBJ2-5
clone_size: few

cdr3_aa: CASIVSAGVKGHSKNIQYF
cdr3_nt: TGTGCCAGCATCGTGAGCGCGGGGGTAAAAGGTCATTCCAAAAACATTCAGTACTTC
d_call: TRBD2
v_call: TRBV28
j_call: TRBJ2-4
clone_size: -

cdr3_aa: CAWTGLAGGGELFF
cdr3_nt: TGTGCCTGGACCGGACTAGCGGGTGGCGGGGAGCTGTTTTTT
d_call: TRBD2
v_call: TRBV30
j_call: TRBJ2-2
clone_size: -

cdr3_aa: CASSQDPRGGSPLHF
cdr3_nt: TGCGCCAGCAGCCAAGACCCGAGGGGGGGGTCACCCCTCCACTTT
d_call: -
v_call: TRBV4-3
j_call: TRBJ1-6
clone_size: once

cdr3_aa: CASSLGSEGQPQHF
cdr3_nt: TGTGCCAGCAGCTTAGGGAGCGAGGGTCAGCCCCAGCATTTT
d_call: -
v_call: TRBV11-3
j_call: TRBJ1-5
clone_size: few

cdr3_aa: CASSYSREPTYEQYF
cdr3_nt: TGTGCCAGCAGTTACTCTAGGGAGCCTACCTACGAGCAGTACTTC
d_call: -
v_call: TRBV6-5
j_call: TRBJ2-7
clone_size: -

cdr3_aa: CASSPLGQGALNTEAFF
cdr3_nt: TGTGCCAGCTCACCCCTCGGGCAGGGGGCGTTGAACACTGAAGCTTTCTTT
d_call: TRBD1
v_call: TRBV18
j_call: TRBJ1-1
clone_size: -

cdr3_aa: CASSPGDGGREAFF
cdr3_nt: TGTGCCAGCAGCCCCGGGGATGGGGGCCGCGAAGCTTTCTTT
d_call: -
v_call: TRBV6-1
j_call: TRBJ1-1
clone_size: -

cdr3_aa: CASSPMGATLSGNTIYF
cdr3_nt: TGTGCCAGCAGCCCTATGGGCGCAACCCTCTCTGGAAACACCATATATTTT
d_call: -
v_call: TRBV7-9
j_call: TRBJ1-3
clone_size: -

cdr3_aa: CASSQTGQVYTGELFF
cdr3_nt: TGCGCCAGCAGCCAAACAGGACAGGTTTATACCGGGGAGCTGTTTTTT
d_call: TRBD1
v_call: TRBV4-1
j_call: TRBJ2-2
clone_size: -

cdr3_aa: CASSFGWSGSNTGELFF
cdr3_nt: TGCGCCAGCAGCTTCGGATGGTCAGGCTCGAACACCGGGGAGCTGTTTTTT
d_call: -
v_call: TRBV5-1
j_call: TRBJ2-2
clone_size: -